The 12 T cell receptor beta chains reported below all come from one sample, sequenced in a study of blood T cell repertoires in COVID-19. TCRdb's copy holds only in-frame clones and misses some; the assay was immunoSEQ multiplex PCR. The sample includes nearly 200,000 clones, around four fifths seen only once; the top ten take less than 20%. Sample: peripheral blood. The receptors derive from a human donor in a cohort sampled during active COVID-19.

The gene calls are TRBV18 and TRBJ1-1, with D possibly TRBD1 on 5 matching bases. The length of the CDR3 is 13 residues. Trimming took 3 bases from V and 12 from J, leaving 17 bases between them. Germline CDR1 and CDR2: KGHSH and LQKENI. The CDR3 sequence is CASSPGHTDGTFF. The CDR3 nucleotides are TGTGCCAGCTCACCCGGACATACTGATGGTACTTTCTTT.

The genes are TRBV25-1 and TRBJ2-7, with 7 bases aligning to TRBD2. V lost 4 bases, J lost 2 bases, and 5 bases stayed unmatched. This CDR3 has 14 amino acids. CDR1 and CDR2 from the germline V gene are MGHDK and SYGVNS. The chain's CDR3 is CASSGDGRTYEQYF. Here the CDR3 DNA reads TGTGCCAGCAGTGGGGACGGGAGGACCTACGAGCAGTACTTC.

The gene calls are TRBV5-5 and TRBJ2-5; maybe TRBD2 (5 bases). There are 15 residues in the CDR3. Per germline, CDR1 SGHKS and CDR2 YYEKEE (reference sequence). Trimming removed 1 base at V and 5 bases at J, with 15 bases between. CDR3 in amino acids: CASSLLADSWETQYF. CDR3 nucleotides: TGTGCCAGCAGCTTGCTGGCGGACTCTTGGGAGACCCAGTACTTC.

CDR3 amino acids: CASSLEIYQPQHF. The CDR3 DNA reads TGTGCCAGCAGCTTAGAAATATATCAGCCCCAGCATTTT. The rearrangement joins TRBV11-2 to TRBJ1-5; D is uncertain. The CDR3 length is 13 residues. The germline gives CDR1 SGHAT, CDR2 FQNNGV. V shed 0 bases and J shed 5 bases, with 5 bases lying between them. The entire variable domain, with the rest obtained from reference TRBV11-2 and TRBJ1-5, is as follows: EAGVAQSPRYKIIEKRQSVAFWCNPISGHATLYWYQQILGQGPKLLIQFQNNGVVDDSQLPKDRFSAERLKGVDSTLKIQPAKLEDSAVYLCASSLEIYQPQHFGDGTRLSIL.

This CDR3 is CASRPEQGTTGELFF. The CDR3 bases are TGCGCCAGCAGACCAGAACAGGGGACAACCGGGGAGCTGTTTTTT. The rearrangement links TRBV5-1 to TRBJ2-2; 7 bases fit TRBD1. Germline-derived CDR1 and CDR2 are SGHRS and YFSETQ. The CDR3 contains 15 residues. J lost 5 bases, V lost 5 bases, and 9 bases had no gene match.

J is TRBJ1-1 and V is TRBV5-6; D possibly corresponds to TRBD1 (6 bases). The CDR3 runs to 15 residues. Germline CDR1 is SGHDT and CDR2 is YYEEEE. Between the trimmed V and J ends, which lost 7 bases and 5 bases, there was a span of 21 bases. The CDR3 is CASRTGRGLITEAFF. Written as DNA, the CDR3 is TGTGCCAGCCGAACCGGTAGGGGGTTAATAACTGAAGCTTTCTTT.

CDR3 protein: CAWRTGGSSYEQYF. DNA for the CDR3: TGTGCCTGGAGGACGGGGGGGAGCTCCTACGAGCAGTACTTC. The chain combines TRBV30 with TRBJ2-7, with 8 positions matching TRBD2. The CDR3 is 14 amino acids. Germline V gives CDR1 GTSNPN, CDR2 SVGIG (reference sequence). Germline trimming cut 3 bases from V and 0 bases from J; bases unmatched to any gene: 4.

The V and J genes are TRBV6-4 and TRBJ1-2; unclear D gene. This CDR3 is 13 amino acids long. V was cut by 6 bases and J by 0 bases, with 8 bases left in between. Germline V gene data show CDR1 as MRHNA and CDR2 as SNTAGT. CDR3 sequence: CASSPGSNYGYTF. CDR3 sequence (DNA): TGTGCCAGCAGCCCCGGGTCTAACTATGGCTACACCTTC.

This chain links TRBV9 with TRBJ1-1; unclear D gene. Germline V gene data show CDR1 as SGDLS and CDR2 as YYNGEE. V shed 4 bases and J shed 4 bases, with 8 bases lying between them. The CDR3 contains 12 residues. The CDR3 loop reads CASSPQLTEAFF. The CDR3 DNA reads TGTGCCAGCAGCCCCCAACTCACTGAAGCTTTCTTT.

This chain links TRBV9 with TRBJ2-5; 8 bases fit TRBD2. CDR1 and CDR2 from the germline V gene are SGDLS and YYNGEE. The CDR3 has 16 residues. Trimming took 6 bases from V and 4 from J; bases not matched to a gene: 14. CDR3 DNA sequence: TGTGCCAGCACCCCCCGCGTAAGCGGGGGTGTAGAGACCCAGTACTTC. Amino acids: CASTPRVSGGVETQYF.

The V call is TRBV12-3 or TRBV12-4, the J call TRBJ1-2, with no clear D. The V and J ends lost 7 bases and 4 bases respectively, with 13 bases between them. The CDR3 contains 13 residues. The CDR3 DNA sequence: TGTGCCAGCACGGAGGACGTCTCCTATGGCTACACCTTC. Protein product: CASTEDVSYGYTF.

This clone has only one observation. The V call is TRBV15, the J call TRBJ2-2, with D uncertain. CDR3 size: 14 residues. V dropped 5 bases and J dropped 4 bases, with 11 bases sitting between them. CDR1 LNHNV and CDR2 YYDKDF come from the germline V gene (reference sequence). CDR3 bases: TGTGCCACCAGCGGCAACCTCTTCACCGGGGAGCTGTTTTTT. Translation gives CATSGNLFTGELFF.